A selection of T cell receptor beta chains follows, all from one sample in a study of blood T cell repertoires in COVID-19. Repertoires were generated with immunoSEQ multiplex PCR, while TCRdb's copy carries only in-frame clones and drops some. Of fewer than 350,000 clones in the sample, 86% were seen once. Sequenced material: peripheral blood. These receptors were collected from a woman in her 70s with COVID-19, enrolled during active disease. Both conserved end residues are part of each CDR3. D genes are given only for firm matches. Clone size is not always given. Where it is, it says once, few, many or a class for expanded clones.

D	V	J	size	CDR3	DNA
.	TRBV2	TRBJ1-1	.	CASSEALRVGNTEAFF	TGTGCCAGCAGTGAAGCTCTGAGGGTCGGGAACACTGAAGCTTTCTTT
.	TRBV19	TRBJ1-1	.	CASSRGGHLNTEAFF	TGTGCCAGTAGTAGAGGGGGACATTTGAACACTGAAGCTTTCTTT
TRBD1	TRBV2	TRBJ2-5	.	CASSRDRDETQYF	TGTGCCAGCAGTCGTGACAGGGACGAGACCCAGTACTTC
TRBD1	TRBV27	TRBJ1-4	.	CASSSLGQGIKEKLFF	TGTGCCAGCAGTTCCTTGGGACAGGGGATTAAGGAAAAACTGTTTTTT
.	TRBV10-3	TRBJ1-6	.	CAARTAGNSPLHF	TGTGCCGCCAGGACGGCAGGGAATTCACCCCTCCACTTT
TRBD1	TRBV7-9	TRBJ2-7	.	CASSSGTVYEQYF	TGTGCCAGCAGCTCCGGGACAGTATACGAGCAGTACTTC
.	TRBV5-6	TRBJ1-2	many	CASFPQGAKYGYTF	TGTGCCAGCTTCCCCCAGGGCGCCAAGTATGGCTACACCTTC
.	TRBV29-1	TRBJ2-5	.	CSGTSEETQYF	TGCAGCGGTACGTCAGAAGAGACCCAGTACTTC
.	TRBV23-1	TRBJ1-1	few	CASSPRHSNTEAFF	TGCGCCAGCAGTCCCCGACACTCGAACACTGAAGCTTTCTTT
.	TRBV24-1	TRBJ2-1	.	CATSDPGAYSYNEQFF	TGTGCCACCAGTGATCCAGGGGCATACTCCTACAATGAGCAGTTCTTC
TRBD1	TRBV5-1	TRBJ1-2	.	CASSSRRQGANYGYTF	TGCGCCAGCAGCTCTCGCCGGCAGGGGGCAAACTATGGCTACACCTTC
TRBD1	TRBV7-2	TRBJ1-2	.	CASSLETGNGYTF	TGTGCCAGCAGCCTGGAGACAGGGAATGGCTACACCTTC
TRBD1	TRBV11-2	TRBJ2-3	few	CASSRGQGAEDTQYF	TGTGCCAGCAGCCGCGGACAGGGGGCAGAAGATACGCAGTATTTT
TRBD1	TRBV5-6	TRBJ2-3	.	CASSTGTGNQDTQYF	TGTGCCAGCAGCACCGGGACAGGGAACCAAGATACGCAGTATTTT
.	TRBV6-5	TRBJ1-3	.	CASIRGNTIYF	TGTGCCAGCATACGGGGAAACACCATATATTTT
TRBD1	TRBV6-5	TRBJ2-7	.	CASRTQGAISYEQYF	TGTGCCAGCAGGACTCAGGGGGCAATCTCCTACGAGCAGTACTTC
TRBD2	TRBV18	TRBJ2-1	.	CASSPIGTSGGAGNEQFF	TGTGCCAGCTCACCTATCGGGACTAGCGGGGGGGCCGGTAATGAGCAGTTCTTC
TRBD2	TRBV24-1	TRBJ2-3	.	CATSGAGGTDTQYF	TGTGCCACCAGTGGGGCGGGGGGCACAGATACGCAGTATTTT
TRBD1	TRBV6-5	TRBJ1-6	.	CASRGQVYISPLHF	TGTGCCAGCAGAGGACAGGTTTATATTTCACCCCTCCACTTT
TRBD2	TRBV28	TRBJ2-7	.	CASRYSGGFPNEQYF	TGTGCCAGCAGATACAGCGGGGGGTTCCCTAACGAGCAGTACTTC
.	TRBV11-2	TRBJ2-7	.	CASSLGVAEIYEQYF	TGTGCCAGCAGCTTAGGGGTAGCGGAGATCTACGAGCAGTACTTC
.	TRBV24-1	TRBJ1-1	.	CATSDSRSGNTEAFF	TGTGCCACCAGTGACTCGAGAAGCGGGAACACTGAAGCTTTCTTT
.	TRBV21-1	TRBJ2-2	.	CASSKSGGQNTGELFF	TGTGCCAGCAGCAAGAGCGGGGGGCAGAACACCGGGGAGCTGTTTTTT
TRBD1	TRBV6-5	TRBJ1-2	.	CASTGTGGHGYTF	TGTGCCAGCACCGGGACAGGGGGCCATGGCTACACCTTC
.	TRBV29-1	TRBJ1-4	.	CSVSRGELEKLFF	TGCAGCGTTAGTCGCGGCGAGCTTGAAAAACTGTTTTTT
.	TRBV2	TRBJ2-3	.	CASSLTSTDTQYF	TGTGCCAGCAGCCTGACTAGCACAGATACGCAGTATTTT
.	TRBV11-3	TRBJ2-3	.	CASSLGGTNTDTQYF	TGTGCCAGCAGCTTAGGCGGAACGAACACAGATACGCAGTATTTT
.	TRBV18	TRBJ2-7	.	CASSPAGSSSYEQYF	TGTGCCAGCTCACCCGCCGGGTCCTCCTCTTACGAGCAGTACTTC
TRBD2	TRBV5-6	TRBJ2-7	.	CASSPPGGSSYEQYF	TGTGCCAGCAGCCCGCCGGGGGGGAGCTCCTACGAGCAGTACTTC
TRBD1	TRBV5-1	TRBJ1-2	.	CASSGGQNNYGYTF	TGCGCCAGCAGCGGGGGACAGAATAACTATGGCTACACCTTC
.	TRBV12-3/TRBV12-4	TRBJ1-2	few	CASSSTGLYGYTF	TGTGCCAGCAGCTCCACAGGGCTCTATGGCTACACCTTC
.	TRBV18	TRBJ2-7	.	CASSPNRFYEQYF	TGTGCCAGCTCGCCAAACAGGTTCTACGAGCAGTACTTC
.	TRBV27	TRBJ2-4	.	CASSFSGALAKNIQYF	TGTGCCAGCAGTTTTTCAGGTGCTCTAGCCAAAAACATTCAGTACTTC
.	TRBV24-1	TRBJ2-1	many	CATSDLIPGSYNEQFF	TGTGCCACCAGTGATTTGATACCGGGGTCCTACAATGAGCAGTTCTTC
TRBD2	TRBV3-1/TRBV3-2	TRBJ2-3	.	CASRLTSSTDTQYF	TGTGCCAGCAGGCTGACTAGCAGCACAGATACGCAGTATTTT
.	TRBV23-1	TRBJ2-7	.	CASSQSRTTCLGLYEQYF	TGCGCCAGCAGTCAATCTAGGACAACCTGTTTAGGGCTATACGAGCAGTACTTC
TRBD1	TRBV7-2	TRBJ2-5	.	CASREDRGRETQYF	TGTGCCAGCAGAGAGGACAGGGGGCGAGAGACCCAGTACTTC
TRBD1	TRBV6-1	TRBJ1-3	.	CASSETATGGHRISGNTIYF	TGTGCCAGCAGTGAAACCGCGACAGGGGGTCATCGAATCTCTGGAAACACCATATATTTT
TRBD2	TRBV19	TRBJ2-4	.	CASSAREGAKNIQYF	TGTGCCAGTAGTGCCCGGGAGGGAGCCAAAAACATTCAGTACTTC
.	TRBV10-2	TRBJ2-5	.	CASLGAGFQETQYF	TGCGCCAGCTTAGGAGCTGGATTCCAAGAGACCCAGTACTTC
.	TRBV28	TRBJ1-6	.	CASSFSGLNSPLHF	TGTGCCAGCAGTTTTTCAGGGCTTAATTCACCCCTCCACTTT
.	TRBV19	TRBJ1-4	.	CASSSQGTYSATNEKLFF	TGTGCCAGTAGTTCCCAAGGGACATACTCCGCAACTAATGAAAAACTGTTTTTT
TRBD1	TRBV29-1	TRBJ1-4	.	CSVPGGTGENEKLFF	TGCAGCGTTCCTGGTGGGACAGGGGAGAATGAAAAACTGTTTTTT
.	TRBV21-1	TRBJ1-5	.	CASSKGAGGNQPQHF	TGTGCCAGCAGCAAAGGAGCCGGAGGCAATCAGCCCCAGCATTTT
TRBD1	TRBV10-1	TRBJ2-1	.	CASSDTGTGYNEQFF	TGCGCCAGCAGTGACACCGGGACAGGCTACAATGAGCAGTTCTTC
TRBD1	TRBV10-1	TRBJ1-2	.	CASSEKGQGGCRGYGYTF	TGCGCCAGCAGTGAAAAGGGACAGGGGGGGTGTCGCGGCTATGGCTACACCTTC
.	TRBV9	TRBJ1-3	.	CASSTQTGPSGNTIYF	TGTGCCAGCAGCACACAGACAGGACCCTCTGGAAACACCATATATTTT
TRBD1	TRBV4-1	TRBJ1-2	.	CASSPSDRGPNYGYTF	TGCGCCAGCAGCCCTTCCGACAGGGGGCCTAACTATGGCTACACCTTC
TRBD1	TRBV18	TRBJ1-1	.	CASSPRQGSGTEAFF	TGTGCCAGCTCACCCCGACAGGGTTCGGGAACTGAAGCTTTCTTT
TRBD1	TRBV19	TRBJ2-2	.	CASSMTGGTGELFF	TGTGCCAGTAGTATGACAGGGGGCACCGGGGAGCTGTTTTTT